The next 26 T cell receptor beta chains were all read from a single sample in a study of T cell repertoires in cytomegalovirus infection. No antigen has been assigned to these receptors. TCRdb passed the reads through MiXCR, listing each CDR3 protein once. The sample shows some 800,000 distinct CDR3 sequences, about 27% of them seen only once. The specimen comprised cultured CD8+ T cells from PBMCs, sampled from culture after CMV antigen stimulation. The receptors here all came from a human donor in good health (CMV status not recorded). Some clones in this sample may be carry-over from other donors' samples.

There are a few counts of this clonotype. V is TRBV4-3 and J is TRBJ2-7; 9 nucleotides align to TRBD1. V lost 4 bases and J lost 4; bases outside the gene matches: 11. CDR3 length equals 16 residues. Germline assignment: CDR1 LGHNA and CDR2 YSLEER. As DNA, the CDR3 is TGCGCCAGCAGCCCGCTGAGACAACAGGGGGCATACGAGCAGTACGTC. This sequence encodes CASSPLRQQGAYEQYV.

This clonotype was observed many times. This sequence joins TRBV7-6 and TRBJ1-2, with 8 nucleotides matching TRBD1. With V trimmed by 5 bases and J by 4 bases, 6 bases remained unmatched. This CDR3 comprises 14 residues. Germline CDR1 is SGHVS and CDR2 is FNYEAQ. The CDR3 DNA follows: TGTGCCAGCAGCCCAGGGGGCGATGGCTATGGCTACACCTTC. Amino acids: CASSPGGDGYGYTF.

This clonotype has just a few counts. The chain carries TRBV2 and TRBJ1-2, with TRBD1 as a possible D gene (5 bases). The length of the CDR3 is 11 residues. The V end was cut by 7 bases, the J end by 6 bases, with 9 bases between. Germline V gene sequence: CDR1 SNHLY, CDR2 FYNNEI. DNA for the CDR3: TGTGCCAGCATGGGGGAAGATGGCTACACCTTC. This gives the protein CASMGEDGYTF.

In this sample, this clonotype turned up a few times. This chain links TRBV6-6 with TRBJ1-1; TRBD1 matches 8 bases. Germline V gene lookup returns CDR1 MNHNY and CDR2 SVGAGI (reference sequence). The CDR3 is made up of 15 amino acids. V lost 7 bases and J lost 4; bases outside the gene matches: 11. The CDR3 is CASTSPDRASTEAFF. The DNA for the CDR3 is TGTGCCAGCACCTCCCCGGACAGGGCGAGCACTGAAGCTTTCTTT.

The chain combines TRBV9 with TRBJ1-1; TRBD1 agrees at 8 bases. This CDR3 spans 16 amino acids. V dropped 3 bases and J dropped 1; count of bases not matched to a gene: 8. Germline CDR1 and CDR2: SGDLS and YYNGEE. The CDR3 sequence is CASSDDPGQANTEAFF. The CDR3, as DNA: TGTGCCAGCAGCGATGATCCGGGACAGGCGAACACTGAAGCTTTCTTT.

In its sample, this clonotype was seen a few times. The genes are TRBV15 and TRBJ2-7; TRBD1 aligns across 10 bases. In germline, CDR1 is LNHNV, CDR2 YYDKDF (reference sequence). With 5 bases clipped from V and 2 bases from J, the junction kept 12 bases outside the gene matches. The CDR3 has 17 amino acids. The CDR3 DNA is TGTGCCACCAGCCCTATCTGGGGACAGGGGCCCCCCTACGAGCAGTACGTC. Its protein product is CATSPIWGQGPPYEQYV.

The chain is built from TRBV7-8 and TRBJ1-5, with TRBD1 as a possible D gene (5 bases). Germline assignment: CDR1 SGHVS and CDR2 FQNEAQ. Trimming took 5 bases from V and 0 from J, leaving 20 bases between them. CDR3 length equals 18 residues. This CDR3 is CASSPKPRDYLSNQPQHF. The DNA for the CDR3 is TGTGCCAGCAGCCCGAAGCCCCGGGACTACCTTAGCAATCAGCCCCAGCATTTT.

V and J are TRBV29-1 and TRBJ1-2, with 8 bases fitting TRBD1. The V gene end was trimmed by 6 bases and the J gene end by 8 bases; junction bases not matched to a gene: 8. The germline CDR1 and CDR2 sequences are SQVTM and ANQGSEA. CDR3 size: 12 residues. Here the CDR3 DNA reads TGCAGCGTGGACAGGGAAGTATTCGGCTACACCTTC. Its translation: CSVDREVFGYTF.

The gene calls are TRBV19 and TRBJ1-1, with D possibly TRBD1 on 6 matching bases. Trimming removed 0 bases at V and 1 base at J, with 12 bases between. CDR3 length: 16 amino acids. Germline values: CDR1 LNHDA, CDR2 SQIVND (reference sequence). The DNA of the CDR3 is TGTGCCAGTAGTATAGATTGGACAGCGAAGAACACTGAAGCTTTCTTT. Translating gives CASSIDWTAKNTEAFF.

This clonotype was picked up one time. The chain uses TRBV5-1 and TRBJ1-1, with D tentatively TRBD1 (6 bases). Germline-derived CDR1 and CDR2 are SGHRS and YFSETQ. The CDR3 is 17 amino acids. Trimming took off 4 bases at V and 3 bases at J, with 22 bases between the two ends. Here the CDR3 DNA reads TGCGCCAGCAGCCAGGCCAGGGGTGGAAGGAAGGACACTGAAGCTTTCTTT. It codes for CASSQARGGRKDTEAFF.

This clonotype was found a few times. The V and J genes are TRBV13 and TRBJ2-2; D may match TRBD1 or TRBD2 (6 bases each). V lost 6 bases to trimming and J lost 6 bases, with 14 bases between them. This CDR3 has 14 amino acids. CDR1 is PRHDT, CDR2 FYEKMQ, per germline (reference sequence). CDR3 region: CASRGGGAAGELFF. CDR3 nucleotides: TGTGCCAGCAGAGGAGGGGGTGCGGCCGGGGAGCTGTTTTTT. The full variable domain, completed using reference TRBV13 and TRBJ2-2, is AAGVIQSPRHLIKEKRETATLKCYPIPRHDTVYWYQQGPGQDPQFLISFYEKMQSDKGSIPDRFSAQQFSDYHSELNMSSLELGDSALYFCASRGGGAAGELFFGEGSRLTVL.

The rearrangement joins TRBV7-9 to TRBJ2-1; either TRBD1 or TRBD2 may supply D (5 bases each). Germline V CDR1 and CDR2: SEHNR, FQNEAQ (reference sequence). Trimming stripped 3 bases from V and 0 bases from J, with 12 bases between. There are 16 residues in the CDR3. CDR3 in DNA: TGTGCCAGCAGCTTGAGGGACCTCAGCTCCTACAATGAGCAGTTCTTC. Residues: CASSLRDLSSYNEQFF.

The chain uses TRBV28 and TRBJ1-5, with D perhaps TRBD1 (5 bases). The V gene's germline CDR1 is MDHEN and CDR2 SYDVKM. Deletions cut 1 base from V and 6 bases from J, with 13 bases between. The CDR3 loop spans 15 amino acids. The CDR3 DNA reads TGTGCCAGCAGTTTATCCGGACATCTACGTCAGCCCCAGCATTTT. This codes for CASSLSGHLRQPQHF.

This clonotype was seen more than once but under ten times. V and J are TRBV7-6 and TRBJ2-5, with 7 positions matching TRBD1. The CDR3 sequence is 14 residues long. Per the germline V gene, CDR1 is SGHVS and CDR2 is FNYEAQ. Losses at the gene ends were 5 bases for V and 2 bases for J; bases not matched to a gene: 5. Written as DNA, the CDR3 is TGTGCCAGCAGCCAGGACAGGCCGCAAGAGACCCAGTACTTC. Amino acids: CASSQDRPQETQYF.

The chain combines TRBV4-1 with TRBJ1-1, with D unresolved. The germline V and J ends were trimmed by 0 bases and 2 bases, with 7 bases remaining between them. The CDR3 totals 14 residues. Germline assignment: CDR1 MGHRA and CDR2 YSYEKL. The CDR3 protein is CASSQEQSNTEAFF. CDR3 DNA sequence: TGCGCCAGCAGCCAAGAGCAGTCTAACACTGAAGCTTTCTTT.

The chain is built from TRBV4-1 and TRBJ1-3, with D uncertain. Trimming stripped 4 bases from V and 1 base from J, with 17 bases between. CDR1 and CDR2 (germline): MGHRA, YSYEKL. The CDR3 length is 17 residues. The CDR3 bases are TGCGCCAGCAGCCCCTCGGCCGTACCTCTTTCTGGAAACACCATATATTTT. It is translated as CASSPSAVPLSGNTIYF.

The chain is built from TRBV6-1 and TRBJ2-1; unclear D gene. V lost 5 bases, J lost 7 bases, and 12 bases lay in between. Germline lookup yields CDR1 MNHNS and CDR2 SASEGT. The CDR3 has 13 residues. DNA for the CDR3: TGTGCCAGCAGTCGATGGGGTAGTAATGAGCAGTTCTTC. This sequence encodes CASSRWGSNEQFF.

This clonotype occurred a few times. The chain uses TRBV28 and TRBJ2-1, with 8 nucleotides matching TRBD1. The ends lost 4 bases at V and 3 bases at J; junction bases unmatched: 8. This CDR3 region has 16 residues. In germline, CDR1 is MDHEN, CDR2 SYDVKM. The DNA for the CDR3 is TGTGCCAGCAGTTCAACTGACAGGGGCGACTACAATGAGCAGTTCTTC. Translation: CASSSTDRGDYNEQFF.

V gene TRBV27 combines with J gene TRBJ1-5, with D perhaps TRBD1 (6 bases). This CDR3 has 14 amino acids. The V gene lost 6 bases and the J gene lost 5 bases, with 14 bases spanning the gap. Per germline, CDR1 MNHEY and CDR2 SMNVEV (reference sequence). CDR3 DNA: TGTGCCAGCAGCTTAGGGGGGATTCATCAGCCCCAGCATTTT. Protein sequence: CASSLGGIHQPQHF.

In its sample, this clonotype was seen many times. The rearrangement joins TRBV7-2 to TRBJ2-5; D gene uncertain. The length of the CDR3 is 15 residues. Germline V gives CDR1 SGHTA, CDR2 FQGNSA. Trimming shortened V by 4 bases and J by 0 bases, and 12 bases separated the two germline ends. In DNA form, the CDR3 reads TGTGCCAGCAGCTCCACTGTCCCGTACCAAGAGACCCAGTACTTC. Translated: CASSSTVPYQETQYF.

This clonotype was observed many times. V gene TRBV6-5 combines with J gene TRBJ2-7; D possibly corresponds to TRBD1 (6 bases). The CDR3 has 15 residues. Germline CDR1 reads MNHEY; CDR2 reads SVGAGI. V gave up 3 bases and J gave up 0 bases, with 12 bases separating them. Here the CDR3 DNA reads TGTGCCAGCAGTTATGTCCAGGGGAGCTCCTACGAGCAGTACTTC. Its protein product is CASSYVQGSSYEQYF.

This clonotype was seen only a few times. V usage is TRBV6-1 and J usage is TRBJ1-5; D may be TRBD1 (6 bases). The V end lost 2 bases, the J end lost 4 bases, and 12 bases lay between the germline ends. The germline V gene encodes CDR1 MNHNS and CDR2 SASEGT. CDR3 length: 15 amino acids. CDR3 loop: CASSERGALNQPQHF. The DNA of the CDR3 is TGTGCCAGCAGTGAAAGGGGGGCCCTAAATCAGCCCCAGCATTTT.

The sample holds a few counts of this clonotype. CDR3 nucleotides: TGTGCCAGCAGTTCACGGACAGGCCGAGGGAATCAGCCCCAGCATTTT. This gives the protein CASSSRTGRGNQPQHF. The chain couples TRBV12-3 or TRBV12-4 to TRBJ1-5, with 7 nucleotides matching TRBD1. Losses at the gene ends were 4 bases for V and 4 bases for J; bases not matched to a gene: 10. The CDR3 is 16 residues long.

This clonotype showed up many times. This chain uses TRBV7-3 with TRBJ1-2, with 7 nucleotides matching TRBD1. Germline loops: CDR1 SGHTA, CDR2 FQGTGA. The CDR3 length is 16 residues. Losses at the gene ends were 5 bases for V and 0 bases for J; bases not matched to a gene: 9. DNA for the CDR3: TGTGCCAGCAGCCCCACGGGACAGCCTGCTAACTATGGCTACACCTTC. Its translation is CASSPTGQPANYGYTF.

The rearrangement uses TRBV19 and TRBJ1-5; TRBD1 matches 9 bases. Germline-derived CDR1 and CDR2 are LNHDA and SQIVND (reference sequence). The CDR3 is made up of 14 amino acids. After removal of 7 bases from V and 4 bases from J, the junction contained 5 bases not matched to a gene. CDR3 sequence (DNA): TGTGCCAGTACCGGACAGGGGAAGAATCAGCCCCAGCATTTT. Translating it yields CASTGQGKNQPQHF.

This clonotype showed up just a few times. The chain carries TRBV28 and TRBJ2-7; a possible D gene is TRBD1 (6 bases). CDR1 and CDR2 from the germline V gene are MDHEN and SYDVKM. There are 12 residues in the CDR3. Trimming left V 5 bases short and J 7 bases short, with 12 bases between. The CDR3 protein is CASSQGNREQYV. The CDR3, as DNA: TGTGCCAGCAGTCAGGGGAATCGGGAGCAGTACGTC.